Listed here are 8 T cell receptor beta chains from one sample, sequenced in a study of OX40 agonist ivuxolimab in advanced cancers. The repertoire was sequenced with immunoSEQ multiplex PCR; TCRdb's copy has only in-frame clones and lacks some. In the table there are 60,000 to 75,000 clones, 92% of which are singletons. The sequences come from CD4+ or CD8+ T cells sorted from blood, collected in a trial of the OX40 agonist ivuxolimab. The receptors shown here come from an adult with an advanced solid tumor such as melanoma, head and neck, liver or kidney cancer.

This chain joins TRBV10-3 and TRBJ2-7; D is tentatively TRBD1 or TRBD2 (5 bases each). Germline V gives CDR1 ENHRY, CDR2 SYGVKD. This CDR3 spans 12 amino acids. Trimming left V 8 bases short and J 2 bases short, with 10 bases between. CDR3 amino acids: CAIGDGTYEQYF. CDR3 sequence (DNA): TGTGCCATCGGGGACGGGACCTACGAGCAGTACTTC.

The chain has TRBV7-9 and TRBJ2-1, with 9 bases fitting TRBD2. V was clipped by 5 bases and J by 7 bases; unmatched bases: 12. CDR3 length: 16 amino acids. Germline-derived CDR1 and CDR2 are SEHNR and FQNEAQ (reference sequence). The CDR3 region is CASSRVGLAPENEQFF. The CDR3 DNA is TGTGCCAGCAGCAGAGTGGGACTAGCTCCTGAAAATGAGCAGTTCTTC.

CDR3 residues: CASSLRQGQNTEAFF. Written as DNA, the CDR3 is TGTGCCAGCAGCTTGAGACAGGGGCAGAACACTGAAGCTTTCTTT. The J gene is TRBJ1-1, the V gene TRBV7-9; 8 bases map to TRBD1. CDR1 SEHNR and CDR2 FQNEAQ come from the germline V gene (reference sequence). V trimming: 3 bases; J trimming: 1 base; junction bases outside the gene matches: 4. CDR3 size: 15 residues.

The V and J genes are TRBV2 and TRBJ2-2; D uncertain. This CDR3 spans 15 amino acids. Germline V gene sequence: CDR1 SNHLY, CDR2 FYNNEI. Trimming removed 7 bases from V and 5 bases from J, with 17 bases in between. CDR3 loop: CASIGPYSRTGELFF. In DNA, the CDR3 is TGTGCCAGCATCGGACCCTATTCGAGGACCGGGGAGCTGTTTTTT.

The chain recombines TRBV6-6 with TRBJ2-2, with D possibly TRBD2 on 6 matching bases. Germline assignment: CDR1 MNHNY and CDR2 SVGAGI (reference sequence). V was shortened by 2 bases and J by 5 bases, with 12 bases between the two germline ends. This CDR3 is built from 15 residues. This CDR3 reads CASSYTGGITGELFF. For the CDR3, the DNA is TGTGCCAGCAGTTACACCGGGGGAATAACCGGGGAGCTGTTTTTT.

The genes are TRBV7-2 and TRBJ1-5; 10 bases are a match to TRBD1. The V gene end was trimmed by 4 bases and the J gene end by 5 bases; junction bases not matched to a gene: 8. The CDR3 runs 16 residues. Germline V gene data show CDR1 as SGHTA and CDR2 as FQGNSA. The CDR3 DNA reads TGTGCCAGCAGCTCCTCCGGGACAGGGGCCTATCAGCCCCAGCATTTT. Encoded protein: CASSSSGTGAYQPQHF.

The chain has TRBV9 and TRBJ1-5; unclear D gene. This CDR3 has 9 residues. The V end was cut by 7 bases, the J end by 11 bases, with 7 bases between. Germline V gene lookup returns CDR1 SGDLS and CDR2 YYNGEE. As DNA, the CDR3 is TGTGCCAGCGCCGAATCCCAGCATTTT. This gives the protein CASAESQHF.

The V and J genes are TRBV5-4 and TRBJ2-2, with 8 bases that match TRBD1. The trim removed 2 bases at V and 6 bases at J, leaving 9 bases unmatched. This CDR3 has 16 amino acids. Germline V gene lookup returns CDR1 SGHNT and CDR2 YYREEE (reference sequence). The CDR3 coding sequence is TGTGCCAGCAGCTTTGGTCGGACAGGGATTTCCGGGGAGCTGTTTTTT. Translation: CASSFGRTGISGELFF.